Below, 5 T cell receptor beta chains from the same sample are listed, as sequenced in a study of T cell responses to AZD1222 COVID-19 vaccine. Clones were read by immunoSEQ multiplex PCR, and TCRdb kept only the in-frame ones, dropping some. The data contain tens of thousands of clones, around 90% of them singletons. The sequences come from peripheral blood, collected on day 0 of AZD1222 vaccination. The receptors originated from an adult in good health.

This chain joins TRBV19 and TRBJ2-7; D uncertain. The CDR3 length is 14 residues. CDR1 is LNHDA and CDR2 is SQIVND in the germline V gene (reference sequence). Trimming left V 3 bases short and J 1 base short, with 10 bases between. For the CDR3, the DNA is TGTGCCAGTAGTATCGCGGCCTCTTCCTACGAGCAGTACTTC. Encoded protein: CASSIAASSYEQYF.

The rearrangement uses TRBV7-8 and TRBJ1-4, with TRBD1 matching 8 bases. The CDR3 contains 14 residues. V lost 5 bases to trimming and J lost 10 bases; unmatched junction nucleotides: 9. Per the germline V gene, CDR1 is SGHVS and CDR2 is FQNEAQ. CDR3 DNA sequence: TGTGCCAGCAGCATAGGACAGGGAGTCGGAAAACTGTTTTTT. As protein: CASSIGQGVGKLFF.

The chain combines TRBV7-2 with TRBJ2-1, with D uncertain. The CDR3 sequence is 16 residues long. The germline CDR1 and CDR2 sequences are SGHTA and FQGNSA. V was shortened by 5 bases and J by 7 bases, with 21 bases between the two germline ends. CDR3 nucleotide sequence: TGTGCCAGCAGCCGCCTGAGCTCTCGGGTGCCGAATGAGCAGTTCTTC. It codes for CASSRLSSRVPNEQFF.

The CDR3 loop reads CASSLGTEISTDTQYF. CDR3 in DNA: TGTGCCAGCAGTTTGGGGACGGAAATTAGCACAGATACGCAGTATTTT. The rearrangement joins TRBV28 to TRBJ2-3; D tentatively reads TRBD1 or TRBD2 (5 bases each). CDR1 MDHEN and CDR2 SYDVKM come from the germline V gene. The CDR3 has 16 residues. V was shortened by 3 bases and J by 0 bases, with 13 bases between the two germline ends.

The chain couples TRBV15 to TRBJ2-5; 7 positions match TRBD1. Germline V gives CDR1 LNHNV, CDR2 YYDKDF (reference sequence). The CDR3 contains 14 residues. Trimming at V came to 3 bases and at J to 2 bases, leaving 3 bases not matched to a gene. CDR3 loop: CATSRMGQQETQYF. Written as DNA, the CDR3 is TGTGCCACCAGCAGGATGGGACAGCAAGAGACCCAGTACTTC.